Listed below are T cell receptor beta chains from one sample, sequenced in a study of blood T cell repertoires in COVID-19. Generated by immunoSEQ multiplex PCR, the TCRdb table keeps only in-frame clones and is missing some. The sample records some 150,000 clones, approximately 88% being singletons. What was sequenced was peripheral blood. Receptor source: a human donor in a cohort sampled during active COVID-19. CDR3s include the opening cysteine and the closing phenylalanine or tryptophan. Fields, in order: D gene, V gene, clone size, J gene, CDR3 protein, CDR3 DNA. The D gene is left open where the match is weak. The listing skips clone size in some rows; elsewhere it reads once, few, many or a size class.

.,TRBV28,.,TRBJ2-5,CASSLFQSDIQETQYF,TGTGCCAGCAGTTTATTCCAGAGTGACATCCAAGAGACCCAGTACTTC
.,TRBV7-3,.,TRBJ2-1,CASSSSRVSYNEQFF,TGTGCCAGCAGCTCATCCAGGGTATCCTACAATGAGCAGTTCTTC
TRBD1,TRBV3-1/TRBV3-2,.,TRBJ1-1,CASSQGDRGHTEAFF,TGTGCCAGCAGCCAAGGGGACAGGGGTCACACTGAAGCTTTCTTT
TRBD1,TRBV7-3,.,TRBJ2-5,CASSQNRGREETQYF,TGTGCCAGCAGCCAAAACAGGGGGCGCGAGGAGACCCAGTACTTC
TRBD2,TRBV5-4,.,TRBJ2-1,CASSLLAGNYNEQFF,TGTGCCAGCAGCTTACTAGCGGGAAATTACAATGAGCAGTTCTTC
TRBD2,TRBV3-1/TRBV3-2,.,TRBJ2-5,CASSQLPGLALLRTQYF,TGTGCCAGCAGCCAGTTGCCGGGACTAGCCCTTTTACGGACCCAGTACTTC
TRBD1,TRBV28,.,TRBJ2-4,CASRPTGALAKNIQYF,TGTGCCAGCAGACCGACAGGGGCTTTAGCCAAAAACATTCAGTACTTC
TRBD2,TRBV28,.,TRBJ2-7,CASSSSAGGEQYF,TGTGCCAGCAGTTCCAGTGCCGGGGGGGAGCAGTACTTC
TRBD1,TRBV6-5,.,TRBJ1-1,CASSYRGGGGYTEAFF,TGTGCCAGCAGTTACCGAGGAGGGGGCGGGTACACTGAAGCTTTCTTT
TRBD1,TRBV11-1,.,TRBJ1-5,CASSSGQGKNQPQHF,TGTGCCAGCAGCTCGGGACAGGGCAAGAATCAGCCCCAGCATTTT
.,TRBV18,.,TRBJ1-1,CASSLAAENTEAFF,TGTGCCAGCTCCTTAGCCGCCGAGAACACTGAAGCTTTCTTT
.,TRBV11-3,.,TRBJ1-1,CASSLDPRPGTEAFF,TGTGCCAGCAGCTTAGATCCTAGACCGGGCACTGAAGCTTTCTTT
.,TRBV11-1,.,TRBJ2-1,CASSQGYNEQFF,TGTGCCAGCAGCCAGGGCTACAATGAGCAGTTCTTC
.,TRBV21-1,.,TRBJ1-5,CASSKVDSSNQPQHF,TGTGCCAGCAGCAAAGTTGACAGTAGCAATCAGCCCCAGCATTTT
TRBD2,TRBV19,.,TRBJ2-1,CASGTSGRKNNEQFF,TGTGCCAGTGGGACTAGCGGGAGGAAGAACAATGAGCAGTTCTTC
TRBD2,TRBV12-3/TRBV12-4,.,TRBJ2-7,CASSHSGGFEQYF,TGTGCCAGCAGTCATAGCGGGGGGTTCGAGCAGTACTTC
TRBD2,TRBV2,.,TRBJ2-5,CASSDASGSQETQYF,TGTGCCAGCAGTGACGCTAGCGGGAGCCAAGAGACCCAGTACTTC
TRBD2,TRBV9,.,TRBJ2-1,CASSVEAGGANEQFF,TGTGCCAGCAGCGTAGAGGCGGGGGGGGCCAATGAGCAGTTCTTC
.,TRBV20-1,.,TRBJ2-1,CSASGQAVYNEQFF,TGCAGTGCTAGTGGCCAGGCTGTCTACAATGAGCAGTTCTTC
TRBD1,TRBV12-3/TRBV12-4,.,TRBJ1-2,CASSPTGQGRNTF,TGTGCCAGCAGTCCCACGGGACAGGGCAGGAATACCTTC
TRBD1,TRBV19,.,TRBJ1-1,CASSPRTGGTTEAFF,TGTGCCAGTAGTCCCCGGACAGGGGGCACCACTGAAGCTTTCTTT
.,TRBV7-3,once,TRBJ2-5,CASSLRREETQYF,TGTGCCAGCAGCTTACGCAGGGAAGAGACCCAGTACTTC
.,TRBV20-1,.,TRBJ2-3,CSASRGAIADTQYF,TGCAGTGCTAGTCGGGGGGCGATCGCAGATACGCAGTATTTT
TRBD1,TRBV27,few,TRBJ1-6,CASRTGNSPLHF,TGTGCCAGCAGGACAGGGAATTCACCCCTCCACTTT
TRBD1,TRBV5-5,.,TRBJ1-1,CASSLGGGQGNTEAFF,TGTGCCAGCAGCTTGGGGGGAGGACAGGGAAACACTGAAGCTTTCTTT
TRBD1,TRBV7-9,.,TRBJ1-2,CASSFTGGNGYTF,TGTGCCAGCAGCTTCACAGGGGGTAATGGCTACACCTTC
TRBD1,TRBV3-1/TRBV3-2,.,TRBJ2-3,CASSQPGQGSDTQYF,TGTGCCAGCAGCCAACCCGGACAGGGGTCAGATACGCAGTATTTT
TRBD1,TRBV7-9,.,TRBJ2-1,CASSLKRDSLYNEQFF,TGTGCCAGCAGCTTGAAACGGGACAGCCTTTACAATGAGCAGTTCTTC
.,TRBV3-1/TRBV3-2,.,TRBJ1-3,CASSQDLTPFSGNTIYF,TGTGCCAGCAGCCAAGATCTGACTCCGTTCTCTGGAAACACCATATATTTT
.,TRBV7-9,.,TRBJ1-2,CASSLAAVNYGYTF,TGTGCCAGCAGCTTAGCGGCTGTTAACTATGGCTACACCTTC
.,TRBV4-2,.,TRBJ2-5,CASSQEEGETQYF,TGTGCCAGCAGCCAAGAGGAGGGGGAGACCCAGTACTTC
.,TRBV7-3,.,TRBJ2-2,CASSPAGLNTGELFF,TGTGCCAGCAGCCCCGCGGGACTTAACACCGGGGAGCTGTTTTTT
TRBD2,TRBV29-1,.,TRBJ2-3,CSVGAGAEDTQYF,TGCAGCGTTGGGGCGGGAGCTGAAGATACGCAGTATTTT
TRBD1,TRBV2,.,TRBJ2-1,CASTLLGTGNLNEQFF,TGTGCCAGCACCCTACTAGGGACAGGGAACCTCAATGAGCAGTTCTTC
TRBD1,TRBV19,.,TRBJ2-7,CASSPNSGTGVAEQYF,TGTGCCAGTAGTCCGAACTCCGGGACAGGGGTGGCCGAGCAGTACTTC
TRBD1,TRBV3-1/TRBV3-2,.,TRBJ2-1,CASSTSGTGPYNEQFF,TGTGCCAGCAGTACTTCCGGGACAGGGCCGTACAATGAGCAGTTCTTC
.,TRBV1,.,TRBJ2-4,CTSSRLLADKNIQYF,TGCACCAGCAGCCGCCTCCTAGCGGACAAAAACATTCAGTACTTC
.,TRBV28,.,TRBJ1-3,CASISRGPQNTIYF,TGTGCCAGCATCAGCAGGGGCCCTCAAAACACCATATATTTT
TRBD2,TRBV18,.,TRBJ2-3,CASSPGGGTDTQYF,TGTGCCAGCTCACCAGGGGGGGGCACAGATACGCAGTATTTT
TRBD2,TRBV5-1,.,TRBJ2-3,CASKLAGGRKTDTQYF,TGCGCCAGCAAGCTAGCGGGAGGCAGAAAAACAGATACGCAGTATTTT
.,TRBV11-1,once,TRBJ2-1,CASSLGGGIYNEQFF,TGTGCCAGCAGCTTAGGGGGGGGCATTTACAATGAGCAGTTCTTC
.,TRBV14,few,TRBJ2-7,CASSPDLSYEQYF,TGTGCCAGCAGCCCAGACCTCTCCTACGAGCAGTACTTC
.,TRBV29-1,once,TRBJ2-1,CSASRAQGPYNEQFF,TGCAGCGCCTCACGGGCCCAGGGCCCCTACAATGAGCAGTTCTTC
.,TRBV10-2,.,TRBJ1-6,CASSESIGATPLHF,TGCGCCAGCAGTGAGTCGATTGGGGCAACACCCCTCCACTTT
TRBD1,TRBV2,few,TRBJ1-1,CASKPGGTEAFF,TGTGCCAGCAAACCAGGGGGGACTGAAGCTTTCTTT
TRBD2,TRBV6-5,.,TRBJ2-7,CASSSRLAGIDEQYF,TGTGCCAGCAGTTCAAGACTAGCGGGGATCGACGAGCAGTACTTC
TRBD1,TRBV5-4,once,TRBJ1-4,CASSLGPGTGGEKLFF,TGTGCCAGCAGCTTGGGACCCGGGACAGGGGGAGAAAAACTGTTTTTT
.,TRBV6-5,.,TRBJ2-2,CASSYNGGLVTGELFF,TGTGCCAGCAGTTACAATGGCGGGCTCGTCACCGGGGAGCTGTTTTTT
TRBD2,TRBV10-3,.,TRBJ2-5,CAIGRAREGSGETQYF,TGTGCCATCGGTCGGGCACGGGAGGGGTCGGGAGAGACCCAGTACTTC
TRBD2,TRBV5-4,.,TRBJ2-5,CASQTSGSDETQYF,TGTGCCAGCCAGACTAGCGGGTCGGATGAGACCCAGTACTTC
TRBD1,TRBV28,.,TRBJ1-2,CASSLPGQDYGYTF,TGTGCCAGCAGTTTGCCTGGACAGGACTATGGCTACACCTTC
TRBD1,TRBV13,.,TRBJ1-1,CASSFGQGGRTEAFF,TGTGCCAGCAGCTTCGGACAGGGAGGTCGGACTGAAGCTTTCTTT
.,TRBV13,once,TRBJ2-1,CASSPGLSWTNNEQFF,TGTGCCAGCAGCCCAGGACTGTCCTGGACGAACAATGAGCAGTTCTTC